This TCR beta chain was captured by sequencing in a study of blood T cell repertoires in COVID-19. Participant reports of clinical history set cohort assignment. This CDR3 contains 15 residues. CDR1 is MNHEY and CDR2 is SVGAGI in the germline V gene. The V and J ends lost 8 bases and 6 bases respectively, with 20 bases between them. Original analysis: Amplification with reference gene primers provided the estimates of nucleated cell counts. Clones were sequenced by immunoSEQ multiplex PCR, and TCRdb holds only the in-frame ones, with some missing. That table supplies the V and J calls and clone size; D and trimming were determined from the DNA. Among hundreds of thousands of clones listed, roughly 87% were seen once. The sample holds one count of this clone.

The rearrangement joins TRBV6-5 to TRBJ1-5, with D possibly being TRBD1 (5 bases). The origin of this receptor is a woman aged 18-35 years who had recovered from COVID-19. Specimen: PBMCs or T cells enriched from blood (not recorded which). CDR3 sequence (DNA): TGTGCCAGCGGCCTTCGAGACAGATCTGGTCAGCCCCAGCATTTT. It specifies CASGLRDRSGQPQHF.